These 25 T cell receptor beta chains were sequenced from one sample in a study of blood T cell repertoires in COVID-19. Some clones are missing from TCRdb's copy, which holds only in-frame ones; the method was immunoSEQ multiplex PCR. Of about 90,000 clones in the sample, around 90% were seen once. Sequenced: peripheral blood. The origin of the receptors is a human donor with active COVID-19. The donor label of this sample is uncertain.

A few counts support this clone. The rearrangement links TRBV5-6 to TRBJ2-7, with TRBD2 as a possible D gene (6 bases). This CDR3 comprises 15 residues. Germline V lookup: CDR1 SGHDT, CDR2 YYEEEE. The ends were cut back, 9 bases at V and 2 bases at J, with 21 bases in the middle. CDR3 bases: TGTGCCACCCAACTATCCGGGACTGGAACCTACGAGCAGTACTTC. Translated: CATQLSGTGTYEQYF.

This clone was counted between two and nine times. The rearrangement joins TRBV6-5 to TRBJ2-3; tentative D call: TRBD1 (5 bases). Germline V gives CDR1 MNHEY, CDR2 SVGAGI. The V end lost 2 bases, the J end lost 5 bases, and 11 bases lay between the germline ends. The CDR3 has 14 residues. The CDR3 nucleotides are TGTGCCAGCAGTTACAGGGGCAGGGAAGATACGCAGTATTTT. Protein sequence: CASSYRGREDTQYF.

The chain joins TRBV5-1 to TRBJ2-7; 9 bases are a match to TRBD1. Germline CDR1 reads SGHRS; CDR2 reads YFSETQ. The CDR3 totals 15 residues. V lost 2 bases to trimming and J lost 5 bases; unmatched junction nucleotides: 8. The CDR3 sequence is CASSFPGTGSDEQYF. The CDR3 DNA is TGCGCCAGCAGCTTCCCCGGGACAGGGTCGGACGAGCAGTACTTC.

The chain uses TRBV5-1 and TRBJ2-3; 7 bases fit TRBD2. The CDR3 runs to 16 residues. CDR1 and CDR2 (germline): SGHRS, YFSETQ. The V segment lost 1 base and the J segment 4 bases; nucleotides outside the gene matches: 9. CDR3 nucleotides: TGCGCCAGCAGCTTGAGCGGGGACGGGGCGGCAGATACGCAGTATTTT. It encodes CASSLSGDGAADTQYF.

The V and J genes are TRBV18 and TRBJ1-6; TRBD1 might be the D (6 bases). Germline CDR1 and CDR2: KGHSH and LQKENI. The CDR3 has 15 amino acids. V gave up 0 bases and J gave up 6 bases, with 9 bases separating them. The CDR3 protein is CASSPPRTVNSPLHF. The CDR3 coding sequence is TGTGCCAGCTCACCACCGAGGACAGTTAATTCACCCCTCCACTTT.

This clone was observed once. The V call is TRBV10-3, the J call TRBJ2-1; TRBD2 matches at 8 bases. There are 18 residues in the CDR3. CDR1 is ENHRY, CDR2 SYGVKD, per germline. J lost 8 bases, V lost 2 bases, and 17 bases had no gene match. In nucleotides, the CDR3 is TGTGCCATCAGTGAGCCACCCTCGGGGGGCGGGGGGAATTATGAGCAGTTCTTC. This gives the protein CAISEPPSGGGGNYEQFF.

This clone was found once. The rearrangement joins TRBV29-1 to TRBJ1-2; D not resolved. The V and J ends lost 3 bases and 4 bases respectively, with 15 bases between them. Germline CDR1 is SQVTM and CDR2 is ANQGSEA. The CDR3 loop spans 14 amino acids. The CDR3, as DNA: TGCAGCGTTGAGTATGCGAACTCTCTCTATGGCTACACCTTC. Protein sequence: CSVEYANSLYGYTF.

The rearrangement uses TRBV6-5 and TRBJ2-3; 7 bases fit TRBD2. This CDR3 comprises 14 residues. Germline assignment: CDR1 MNHEY and CDR2 SVGAGI. The junction had 6 bases not matched to a gene; V was cut back by 6 bases and J by 3 bases. This chain's CDR3 is CASRGGLGTDTQYF. CDR3 sequence (DNA): TGTGCCAGCAGGGGAGGACTAGGGACAGATACGCAGTATTTT.

The rearrangement uses TRBV5-4 and TRBJ1-6, with no clear D. V dropped 3 bases and J dropped 7 bases, with 17 bases sitting between them. The germline gives CDR1 SGHNT, CDR2 YYREEE (reference sequence). The CDR3 has 16 amino acids. CDR3 residues: CASSSGPTGRNSPLHF. The CDR3 coding sequence is TGTGCCAGCAGCTCTGGACCTACCGGGAGAAATTCACCCCTCCACTTT. Full variable domain (rest looked up from reference TRBV5-4 and TRBJ1-6): ETGVTQSPTHLIKTRGQQVTLRCSSQSGHNTVSWYQQALGQGPQFIFQYYREEENGRGNFPPRFSGLQFPNYSSELNVNALELDDSALYLCASSSGPTGRNSPLHFGNGTRLTVT.

The chain is built from TRBV5-1 and TRBJ2-2, with TRBD2 identical over 7 bases. The CDR3 runs to 15 residues. Losses at the gene ends were 4 bases for V and 3 bases for J; bases not matched to a gene: 6. The germline V gene has CDR1 SGHRS and CDR2 YFSETQ. The CDR3 region is CASSPSGVDTGELFF. CDR3 nucleotides: TGCGCCAGCAGCCCGAGCGGGGTTGACACCGGGGAGCTGTTTTTT.

The CDR3: CASSLGATETQYF. The CDR3 DNA sequence: TGTGCCAGCAGCTTGGGGGCAACTGAGACCCAGTACTTC. The J gene is TRBJ2-5, the V gene TRBV5-6, with D unresolved. The CDR3 contains 13 residues. V was trimmed by 0 bases and J by 5 bases, leaving 8 bases between them. CDR1 SGHDT and CDR2 YYEEEE come from the germline V gene.

The chain couples TRBV5-8 to TRBJ1-5; TRBD1 is a possible D gene (5 bases). CDR1 is SGHTS, CDR2 YDEGEE, per germline. The CDR3 has 15 residues. The ends were cut back, 1 base at V and 8 bases at J, with 16 bases in the middle. The CDR3 DNA sequence: TGTGCCAGCAGCTTGTTCGGGGGGGGTTGGGAGCCCCAGCATTTT. This sequence encodes CASSLFGGGWEPQHF.

The CDR3 sequence is CASSQNRIARGGYTF. DNA for the CDR3: TGCGCCAGCAGCCAAAACAGGATAGCAAGGGGTGGCTACACCTTC. The V call is TRBV4-3, the J call TRBJ1-2, with D possibly being TRBD1 (5 bases). The CDR3 consists of 15 residues. Germline lookup yields CDR1 LGHNA and CDR2 YSLEER. V dropped 2 bases and J dropped 7 bases, with 17 bases sitting between them.

The chain recombines TRBV6-5 with TRBJ1-1; 7 bases are a match to TRBD1. In germline, CDR1 is MNHEY, CDR2 SVGAGI. V was pared by 5 bases and J by 6 bases, with 6 bases of the junction left unmatched. The CDR3 runs 13 residues. CDR3 in DNA: TGTGCCAGCAGTACCCTAACAGGGGCTGAAGCTTTCTTT. Translating gives CASSTLTGAEAFF.

The gene calls are TRBV10-2 and TRBJ2-5; 8 bases are a match to TRBD1. The V gene end was trimmed by 7 bases and the J gene end by 5 bases; junction bases not matched to a gene: 6. Looked up from germline, CDR1 is WSHSY and CDR2 is SAAADI. The CDR3 is 13 amino acids. This chain's CDR3 is CASTRGRAETQYF. As DNA, the CDR3 is TGCGCCAGCACCAGGGGGCGTGCGGAGACCCAGTACTTC.

This chain links TRBV12-3 or TRBV12-4 with TRBJ1-1; 9 positions agree with TRBD1. CDR3 length: 13 residues. Trimming removed 5 bases from V and 10 bases from J; junction bases left unmatched: 8. For the CDR3, the DNA is TGTGCCAGCAGTCTAAGGGGACAGGGAGGAGCTTTCTTT. Amino acids: CASSLRGQGGAFF.

This clone was seen more than once but under ten times. The chain combines TRBV12-2 with TRBJ1-2; the table's TRBD1 call for D was not verified on the DNA. TRBV12-2 is an annotated pseudogene. The CDR3 runs to 12 residues. CDR3 protein: CASRRTGGGYTF. The DNA for the CDR3 is TGTGCAAGTCGCCGAACAGGGGGCGGCTACACCTTC.

The chain recombines TRBV4-1 with TRBJ1-4; 7 bases are shared with TRBD1. After removal of 3 bases from V and 5 bases from J, the junction contained 6 bases not matched to a gene. This CDR3 comprises 15 residues. Germline values: CDR1 MGHRA, CDR2 YSYEKL. DNA for the CDR3: TGCGCCAGCAGCCAGCGGGACAGCCCGAATGAAAAACTGTTTTTT. This gives the protein CASSQRDSPNEKLFF.

The V gene is TRBV10-2, the J gene TRBJ1-3; a possible D gene is TRBD1 (6 bases). Germline V gene data show CDR1 as WSHSY and CDR2 as SAAADI. V was cut by 0 bases and J by 3 bases, with 9 bases left in between. The CDR3 loop spans 15 amino acids. The CDR3 coding sequence is TGCGCCAGCAGTGAGTCGACAGGTATTGGAAACACCATATATTTT. It encodes CASSESTGIGNTIYF.

V and J are TRBV9 and TRBJ2-1, with 8 bases aligning to TRBD1. The J segment lost 5 bases and the V segment lost 3 bases, leaving 7 bases of the junction unmatched. CDR3 size: 15 residues. Germline lookup yields CDR1 SGDLS and CDR2 YYNGEE. The DNA of the CDR3 is TGTGCCAGCAGCGATGGGACAGGAACTCACAATGAGCAGTTCTTC. Translated, it gives CASSDGTGTHNEQFF.

This sequence joins TRBV3-1 (or the pseudogene TRBV3-2) and TRBJ1-6; no firm D call. With 4 bases removed from V and 8 bases from J, the gap between germline ends came to 18 bases. Germline values: CDR1 LGHDT, CDR2 YNNKEL (reference sequence). The CDR3 consists of 16 residues. In DNA form, the CDR3 reads TGTGCCAGCAGCCCATCGGGGTTCATGGGATATTCACCCCTCCACTTT. It encodes CASSPSGFMGYSPLHF.

CDR3 loop: CASSTPGDTDTQYF. In DNA, the CDR3 is TGTGCCAGCAGCACCCCGGGGGACACAGATACGCAGTATTTT. The chain couples TRBV5-4 to TRBJ2-3, with a weak D call TRBD2 (6 bases). The V end lost 4 bases, the J end lost 2 bases, and 11 bases lay between the germline ends. The V gene's germline CDR1 is SGHNT and CDR2 YYREEE (reference sequence). The CDR3 extends over 14 amino acids.

This clone was seen only a few times. The chain is built from TRBV6-5 and TRBJ2-1; 7 bases map to TRBD2. V was pared by 7 bases and J by 2 bases, with 8 bases of the junction left unmatched. From germline, CDR1 is MNHEY and CDR2 SVGAGI. CDR3 size: 15 residues. The CDR3 loop reads CASKEWAGAYNEQFF. In nucleotides, the CDR3 is TGTGCCAGCAAAGAATGGGCGGGGGCCTACAATGAGCAGTTCTTC.

This sequence joins TRBV10-1 and TRBJ2-7; 8 bases map to TRBD1. From germline, CDR1 is WNHNN and CDR2 SYGVQD (reference sequence). The CDR3 has 14 residues. After removal of 4 bases from V and 4 bases from J, the junction contained 6 bases not matched to a gene. Here the CDR3 DNA reads TGCGCCAGCAGTGGCGGACAGGGCCCTTACGAGCAGTACTTC. It specifies CASSGGQGPYEQYF.

The chain couples TRBV6-4 to TRBJ2-2; maybe TRBD2 (5 bases). Trimming left V 6 bases short and J 3 bases short, with 20 bases between. Germline values: CDR1 MRHNA, CDR2 SNTAGT. CDR3 size: 17 residues. The CDR3 region has the DNA TGTGCCAGCAGCGGCCAAATAGGGTCCGGGGACACCGGGGAGCTGTTTTTT. It yields the protein CASSGQIGSGDTGELFF.